The clone carrying this T cell receptor beta chain was recorded once. Its antigen is undetermined. This sample is drawn from a study of T cells after yellow fever vaccination. TCRdb re-analysed the 5' RACE reads in MiXCR, keeping a single row per CDR3 protein. Of under 500,000 distinct CDR3 sequences listed, roughly a sixth are singletons. Regarding the study as a whole: Primary-vaccination clones mostly resurfaced post-booster (96% CD4, more than 80% CD8).

CDR3 size: 19 residues. The germline V gene encodes CDR1 KGHSH and CDR2 LQKENI. J gave up 3 bases and V 1 base, and 18 bases lay outside the gene matches. This clonotype was sampled from a young man who received the YFV17D yellow fever vaccine. Sequencing used PBMCs, obtained before the yellow fever booster vaccination. This rearrangement joins TRBV18 to TRBJ2-7, with 7 bases identical to TRBD1. CDR3 sequence: CASSPLPRMAIRQGYEQYF. The CDR3, as DNA: TGTGCCAGCTCACCACTCCCGCGGATGGCGATAAGACAGGGCTACGAGCAGTACTTC.